The next 25 T cell receptor beta chains were all read from a single sample in a study of blood T cell repertoires in COVID-19. Profiled with immunoSEQ multiplex PCR; TCRdb holds only in-frame clones, not every one. The profile shows 270,000 or so clones, less than 85% of them singletons. The source material was peripheral blood. All receptors derive from a human donor with COVID-19, enrolled during active disease. The donor label of this sample is uncertain.

This CDR3 reads CAWSTGDYGYTF. CDR3 bases: TGTGCCTGGAGTACAGGCGACTATGGCTACACCTTC. The chain links TRBV30 to TRBJ1-2; D possibly corresponds to TRBD1 (5 bases). Germline loops: CDR1 GTSNPN, CDR2 SVGIG (reference sequence). This CDR3 is built from 12 residues. V gave up 2 bases and J gave up 3 bases, with 7 bases separating them.

This rearrangement joins TRBV29-1 to TRBJ2-3; 7 bases are shared with TRBD2. With V trimmed by 6 bases and J by 0 bases, 12 bases remained unmatched. CDR1 is SQVTM, CDR2 ANQGSEA, per germline. The CDR3 has 16 amino acids. The CDR3 reads CSVQEAGDPSTDTQYF. The CDR3 DNA follows: TGCAGCGTACAGGAGGCGGGAGACCCCAGCACAGATACGCAGTATTTT.

This chain links TRBV10-3 with TRBJ2-2; D unresolved. Looked up from germline, CDR1 is ENHRY and CDR2 is SYGVKD. Trimming took off 7 bases at V and 1 base at J, with 7 bases between the two ends. The CDR3 runs to 13 residues. The CDR3 coding sequence is TGTGCCATCAAATCATGGAACACCGGGGAGCTGTTTTTT. Its translation is CAIKSWNTGELFF.

V gene TRBV6-2 or TRBV6-3 combines with J gene TRBJ1-5, with D unresolved. The CDR3 covers 15 residues. Looked up from germline, CDR1 is MNHEY and CDR2 is SVGEGT. V was trimmed by 0 bases and J by 4 bases, leaving 10 bases between them. CDR3 nucleotide sequence: TGTGCCAGCAGTTACTCTTCGGCAGCGAATCAGCCCCAGCATTTT. Translation gives CASSYSSAANQPQHF.

On this clone: Mismatch with germline at one junction end may stem from a read error. V gene TRBV25-1 combines with J gene TRBJ2-7; the match to TRBD2 covers 9 bases. Germline values: CDR1 MGHDK, CDR2 SYGVNS. The CDR3 runs 12 residues. CDR3 loop: CASSEDSGRTNF. The CDR3 DNA is TGTGCCAGCAGTGAAGATAGCGGGAGAACGAACTTC.

The gene calls are TRBV5-5 and TRBJ1-1, with D possibly matching TRBD1 (5 bases). The CDR3 loop spans 14 amino acids. V was pared by 4 bases and J by 1 base, with 11 bases between. The germline CDR1 and CDR2 sequences are SGHKS and YYEKEE (reference sequence). As DNA, the CDR3 is TGTGCCAGCAGCATTACAGGTCCGAACACTGAAGCTTTCTTT. This codes for CASSITGPNTEAFF.

The V call is TRBV2, the J call TRBJ2-2, with 11 positions matching TRBD2. V trimming: 2 bases; J trimming: 7 bases; junction bases outside the gene matches: 9. In germline, CDR1 is SNHLY, CDR2 FYNNEI. The CDR3 is 17 residues long. DNA of the CDR3: TGTGCCAGCAGTGAAAGGATAGCGGGAGGGACCAACGGGGAGCTGTTTTTT. Its protein is CASSERIAGGTNGELFF. Filled out from reference TRBV2 and TRBJ2-2, the complete variable domain reads EPEVTQTPSHQVTQMGQEVILRCVPISNHLYFYWYRQILGQKVEFLVSFYNNEISEKSEIFDDQFSVERPDGSNFTLKIRSTKLEDSAMYFCASSERIAGGTNGELFFGEGSRLTVL.

The V call is TRBV7-3, the J call TRBJ1-1, with 9 bases aligning to TRBD1. CDR3 length: 13 amino acids. The germline V gene encodes CDR1 SGHTA and CDR2 FQGTGA. J lost 6 bases, V lost 5 bases, and 4 bases had no gene match. The CDR3 DNA reads as TGTGCCAGCAGCCTTGGGACAGGGTCTGAAGCTTTCTTT. Translated, it gives CASSLGTGSEAFF.

There are a few counts of this clone. CDR3 sequence: CASSSTLTGNEKLFF. For the CDR3, the DNA is TGTGCCAGCAGTTCCACCTTGACAGGGAATGAAAAACTGTTTTTT. V usage is TRBV27 and J usage is TRBJ1-4; 7 nucleotides agree with TRBD1. Trimming at V came to 4 bases and at J to 5 bases, leaving 7 bases not matched to a gene. Germline CDR1 is MNHEY and CDR2 is SMNVEV (reference sequence). The CDR3 has 15 residues.

The V gene is TRBV19, the J gene TRBJ2-7; 10 bases agree with TRBD2. Germline V lookup: CDR1 LNHDA, CDR2 SQIVND (reference sequence). The V gene end was trimmed by 5 bases and the J gene end by 0 bases; junction bases not matched to a gene: 4. There are 15 residues in the CDR3. The CDR3 loop reads CASSPRTSGSYEQYF. In nucleotides, the CDR3 is TGTGCCAGTAGTCCCAGGACTAGCGGCTCCTACGAGCAGTACTTC.

This chain uses TRBV4-1 with TRBJ1-1, with D possibly matching TRBD1 (5 bases). V lost 2 bases and J lost 1, with 14 bases in between. From germline, CDR1 is MGHRA and CDR2 YSYEKL. The CDR3 consists of 16 residues. The CDR3: CASSQPDRTRNTEAFF. The CDR3 DNA follows: TGCGCCAGCAGCCAACCCGACAGAACCCGGAACACTGAAGCTTTCTTT.

This chain links TRBV11-2 with TRBJ1-2, with a possible D match to TRBD1 (5 bases). The CDR3 consists of 15 residues. CDR1 and CDR2 (germline): SGHAT, FQNNGV. Trimming removed 1 base from V and 4 bases from J, with 13 bases in between. The CDR3 region has the DNA TGTGCCAGCAGCTTAGGGGTCCAGGGTGGCTATGGCTACACCTTC. Translating it yields CASSLGVQGGYGYTF.

The chain recombines TRBV19 with TRBJ2-3, with D perhaps TRBD2 (6 bases). CDR3 length: 14 residues. CDR1 and CDR2 (germline): LNHDA, SQIVND (reference sequence). V lost 6 bases and J lost 3, with 13 bases in between. The CDR3: CASRNPGLTDTQYF. As DNA, the CDR3 is TGTGCCAGTAGGAACCCGGGACTGACAGATACGCAGTATTTT.

The rearrangement links TRBV5-6 to TRBJ1-4; D gene unclear. The ends were cut back, 4 bases at V and 2 bases at J, with 15 bases in the middle. The CDR3 spans 16 residues. Per the germline V gene, CDR1 is SGHDT and CDR2 is YYEEEE. The CDR3 DNA follows: TGTGCCAGCAGCAGCCCCTCGGGAGAGACTAATGAAAAACTGTTTTTT. Translated: CASSSPSGETNEKLFF.

The chain links TRBV6-5 to TRBJ2-1; 10 nucleotides match TRBD1. V trimming: 2 bases; J trimming: 6 bases; junction bases outside the gene matches: 4. This CDR3 has 15 amino acids. Per the germline V gene, CDR1 is MNHEY and CDR2 is SVGAGI. Here the CDR3 DNA reads TGTGCCAGCAGTTACGGGACAGGGGCCTCCAATGAGCAGTTCTTC. Amino acid sequence: CASSYGTGASNEQFF.

This clone came up once. This chain uses TRBV5-4 with TRBJ1-2, with D uncertain. Germline V CDR1 and CDR2: SGHNT, YYREEE (reference sequence). Trimming took 3 bases from V and 1 from J, leaving 13 bases between them. CDR3 length: 15 residues. The CDR3 protein is CASSSLGIGNYGYTF. As DNA, the CDR3 is TGTGCCAGCAGCTCGTTGGGCATCGGTAACTATGGCTACACCTTC.

The chain has TRBV5-5 and TRBJ2-3; 10 nucleotides line up with TRBD2. V lost 0 bases to trimming and J lost 4 bases; unmatched junction nucleotides: 5. Per the germline V gene, CDR1 is SGHKS and CDR2 is YYEKEE (reference sequence). The CDR3 spans 16 residues. CDR3 region: CASSLVLAGAADTQYF. The CDR3 nucleotides read TGTGCCAGCAGCTTGGTTCTAGCGGGAGCTGCAGATACGCAGTATTTT.

The chain joins TRBV16 to TRBJ1-4; D is unclear. Per germline, CDR1 KGHSY and CDR2 FQNENV. The CDR3 has 14 residues. V lost 6 bases, J lost 2 bases, and 10 bases lay in between. The CDR3 here is CASRRASTNEKLFF. In nucleotides, the CDR3 is TGTGCCAGCAGGAGGGCTTCTACTAATGAAAAACTGTTTTTT.

There are a few counts of this clone. The rearrangement links TRBV5-1 to TRBJ2-2; a possible D gene is TRBD2 (6 bases). This CDR3 is built from 17 residues. The V and J ends lost 3 bases and 4 bases respectively, with 19 bases between them. CDR1 SGHRS and CDR2 YFSETQ come from the germline V gene. CDR3 DNA sequence: TGCGCCAGCAGCTGGTCTCCACTAGCCGCGGGCACCGGGGAGCTGTTTTTT. It specifies CASSWSPLAAGTGELFF.

The table lists this clone with a few counts. The genes are TRBV19 and TRBJ2-1, with 9 bases matching TRBD1. The CDR3 covers 14 residues. Germline V gene data show CDR1 as LNHDA and CDR2 as SQIVND (reference sequence). J was trimmed by 7 bases and V by 5 bases; bases with no gene match: 6. Here the CDR3 reads CASSLGQGRNEQFF. Here the CDR3 DNA reads TGTGCCAGTAGTTTGGGACAGGGTCGGAATGAGCAGTTCTTC.

V gene TRBV15 combines with J gene TRBJ1-1, with 7 nucleotides matching TRBD1. The junction had 13 bases not matched to a gene; V was cut back by 9 bases and J by 0 bases. CDR3 length: 16 residues. The germline V gene has CDR1 LNHNV and CDR2 YYDKDF (reference sequence). The CDR3 coding sequence is TGTGCCACGGGGGTGCAGGGGGGAGCGATGAACACTGAAGCTTTCTTT. It translates to CATGVQGGAMNTEAFF.

CDR3 sequence: CASSLSSGYTGELFF. The CDR3 region has the DNA TGTGCCAGCAGCTTGAGTAGCGGATACACCGGGGAGCTGTTTTTT. The V gene is TRBV7-9, the J gene TRBJ2-2; TRBD2 is a possible D gene (6 bases). There are 15 residues in the CDR3. Deletions cut 3 bases from V and 3 bases from J, with 11 bases between. Germline V gene sequence: CDR1 SEHNR, CDR2 FQNEAQ (reference sequence).

Note on this clone: A junction boundary mismatches the germline segment, possibly from a read error. This sample includes further DNA sequences coding for the same CDR3. This chain links TRBV15 with TRBJ2-1, with 7 positions matching TRBD1. The CDR3 totals 18 residues. Germline V lookup: CDR1 LNHNV, CDR2 YYDKDF (reference sequence). The DNA of the CDR3 is TGTGCCACCAGCAGAGATCCTTATTCGGGACAGCATTACAATGAGCAATTCTTC. It codes for CATSRDPYSGQHYNEQFF.

The chain joins TRBV14 to TRBJ1-4, with 7 bases that match TRBD1. Germline lookup yields CDR1 SGHDN and CDR2 FVKESK. V dropped 4 bases and J dropped 6; count of bases not matched to a gene: 11. The CDR3 spans 16 residues. In DNA, the CDR3 is TGTGCCAGCAGCCCCCGAACAGGGGACGGCGATGAAAAACTGTTTTTT. Protein: CASSPRTGDGDEKLFF.

This clone was detected a few times. The chain is built from TRBV4-1 and TRBJ2-1, with 8 nucleotides matching TRBD1. Losses at the gene ends were 0 bases for V and 7 bases for J; bases not matched to a gene: 2. The CDR3 has 14 residues. Germline CDR1 is MGHRA and CDR2 is YSYEKL. The CDR3 spells CASSQDHRGNEQFF. DNA of the CDR3: TGCGCCAGCAGCCAAGATCACAGGGGGAATGAGCAGTTCTTC.